This is a list of T cell receptor beta chains from one sample in a study of T cell changes during pregnancy in multiple sclerosis. Method: immunoSEQ multiplex PCR; TCRdb's copy keeps in-frame clones and lacks some. The data contain tens of thousands of clones, more than 90% of them singletons. Sequencing used peripheral blood, obtained after pregnancy. These receptors came from a female donor in good health, enrolled as a control in a pregnancy study. Both conserved end residues are part of each CDR3. The size entry is marked missing in some rows and otherwise reads once, few, many or a size class.

V gene	clone size	J gene	CDR3 protein
TRBV9	-	TRBJ1-2	CASSKTGSRGYTF
TRBV5-1	-	TRBJ1-1	CASSFWTGNTEAFF
TRBV23-1	-	TRBJ2-7	CASSQSDQGKSEQYF
TRBV18	-	TRBJ1-5	CASSPLRLNQPQHF
TRBV18	-	TRBJ2-5	CASSPFTDSQYF
TRBV4-2	-	TRBJ2-3	CASSQALASDTQYF
TRBV15	-	TRBJ2-7	CATSRSGAGLAEQYF
TRBV5-1	-	TRBJ2-1	CASGAYSYNEQFF
TRBV2	-	TRBJ1-4	CASSVYSRTATNEKLFF
TRBV4-3	-	TRBJ1-6	CASSLTSRQGNSPLHF
TRBV4-1	-	TRBJ2-3	CASSPSRGGEGLTDTQYF
TRBV7-2	-	TRBJ1-2	CASSSLVYGYTF
TRBV5-4	-	TRBJ2-5	CASSYSGGQETQYF
TRBV4-3	once	TRBJ2-1	CASSQDAVSEQFF
TRBV4-1	-	TRBJ1-1	CASSQAGFRVDTEAFF
TRBV15	-	TRBJ2-5	CATSRAQGAETQYF
TRBV5-4	-	TRBJ2-5	CASSFGTGGQETQYF
TRBV5-1	-	TRBJ2-5	CASSLRLAGGETQYF
TRBV15	few	TRBJ2-1	CATSLAGESYNEQFF
TRBV15	-	TRBJ1-2	CATSRERADRSLHYGYTF
TRBV7-8	-	TRBJ1-6	CASSLAAGQGFSPLHF
TRBV20-1	-	TRBJ2-7	CSAGQFYEQYF
TRBV20-1	-	TRBJ2-1	CSAELVTEQFF
TRBV27	-	TRBJ2-1	CASSTGLAGAYNEQFF
TRBV5-6	-	TRBJ2-4	CASSFLTSGRGKNIQYF
TRBV4-1	once	TRBJ2-7	CASSQNLFGLAGGNDEQYF